The subject of this entry is one TCR beta chain. The record originates from a study of blood T cell repertoires in COVID-19. As for the study in general: Both acute and convalescent COVID-19 samples were obtained from the United States, Italy and Spain. From T cells, B-cell-depleted T cells, or PBMCs came the material, which was cDNA or gDNA.

Trimming cost V 7 bases and J 5 bases, with 14 bases left between them. This CDR3 comprises 13 residues. Per the germline V gene, CDR1 is MNHEY and CDR2 is SMNVEV (reference sequence). As handled by the study authors: Reference gene primer amplification gave nucleated cell count estimates. Profiling relied on immunoSEQ multiplex PCR, and the TCRdb table lists in-frame clones only, not all of them. Clone size and V and J calls were adopted from that table, with D and trimming inferred from the DNA. Found here are 150,000 to 200,000 clones, approximately 81% of them singletons; the top ten hold roughly 14%. A Seattle source enrolled patients during active infection and followed them longitudinally.

What was sequenced was peripheral blood. This clonotype originated in a woman aged 70-85 years with COVID-19, enrolled during active disease. This chain joins TRBV27 and TRBJ1-1; D is perhaps TRBD1 (6 bases). The CDR3 nucleotides read TGTGCCAGCACCTACAGGGTAGGAACTGAAGCTTTCTTT. Protein product: CASTYRVGTEAFF.